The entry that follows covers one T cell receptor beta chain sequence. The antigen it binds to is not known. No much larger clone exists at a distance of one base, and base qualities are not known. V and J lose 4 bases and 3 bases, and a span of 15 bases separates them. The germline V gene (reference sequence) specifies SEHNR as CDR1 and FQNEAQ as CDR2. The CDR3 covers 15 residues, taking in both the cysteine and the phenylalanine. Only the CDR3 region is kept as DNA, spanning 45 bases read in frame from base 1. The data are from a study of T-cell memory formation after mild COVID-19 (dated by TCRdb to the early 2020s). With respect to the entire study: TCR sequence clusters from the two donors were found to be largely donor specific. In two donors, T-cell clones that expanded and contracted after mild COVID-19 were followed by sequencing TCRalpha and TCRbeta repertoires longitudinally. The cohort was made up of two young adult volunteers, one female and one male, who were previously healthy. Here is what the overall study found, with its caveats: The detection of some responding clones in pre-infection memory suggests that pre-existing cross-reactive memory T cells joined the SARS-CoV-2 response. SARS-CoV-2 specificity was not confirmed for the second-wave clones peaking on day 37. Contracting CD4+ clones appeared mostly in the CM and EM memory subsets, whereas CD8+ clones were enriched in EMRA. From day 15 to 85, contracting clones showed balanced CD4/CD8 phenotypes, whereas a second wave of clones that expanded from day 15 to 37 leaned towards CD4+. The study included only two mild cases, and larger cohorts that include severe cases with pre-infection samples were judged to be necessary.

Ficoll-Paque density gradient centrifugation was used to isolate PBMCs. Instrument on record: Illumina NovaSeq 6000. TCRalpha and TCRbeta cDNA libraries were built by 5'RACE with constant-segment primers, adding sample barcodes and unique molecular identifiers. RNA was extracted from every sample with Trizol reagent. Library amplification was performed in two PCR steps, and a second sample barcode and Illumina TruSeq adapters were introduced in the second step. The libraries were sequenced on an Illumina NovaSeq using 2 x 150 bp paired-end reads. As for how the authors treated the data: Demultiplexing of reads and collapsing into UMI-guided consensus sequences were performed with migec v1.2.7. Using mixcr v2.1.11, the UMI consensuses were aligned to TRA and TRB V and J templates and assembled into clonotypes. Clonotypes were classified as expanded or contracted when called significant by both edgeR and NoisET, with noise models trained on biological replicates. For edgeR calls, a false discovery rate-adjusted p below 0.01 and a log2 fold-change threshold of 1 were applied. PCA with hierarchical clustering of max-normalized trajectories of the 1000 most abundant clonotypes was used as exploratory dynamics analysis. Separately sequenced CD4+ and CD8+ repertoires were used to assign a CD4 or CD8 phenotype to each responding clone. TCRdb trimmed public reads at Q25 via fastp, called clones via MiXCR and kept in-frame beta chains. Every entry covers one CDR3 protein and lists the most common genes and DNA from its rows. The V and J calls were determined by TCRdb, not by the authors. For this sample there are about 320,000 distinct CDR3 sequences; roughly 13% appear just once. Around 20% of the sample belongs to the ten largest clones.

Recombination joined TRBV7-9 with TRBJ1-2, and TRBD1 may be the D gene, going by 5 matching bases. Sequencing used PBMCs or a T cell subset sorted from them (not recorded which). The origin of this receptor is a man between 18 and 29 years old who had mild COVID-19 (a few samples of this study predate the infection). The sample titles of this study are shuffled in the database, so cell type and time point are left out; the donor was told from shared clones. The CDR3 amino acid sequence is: CASSSTTAGDYGYTF. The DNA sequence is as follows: TGTGCCAGCAGCTCCACGACAGCTGGAGACTATGGCTACACCTTC.